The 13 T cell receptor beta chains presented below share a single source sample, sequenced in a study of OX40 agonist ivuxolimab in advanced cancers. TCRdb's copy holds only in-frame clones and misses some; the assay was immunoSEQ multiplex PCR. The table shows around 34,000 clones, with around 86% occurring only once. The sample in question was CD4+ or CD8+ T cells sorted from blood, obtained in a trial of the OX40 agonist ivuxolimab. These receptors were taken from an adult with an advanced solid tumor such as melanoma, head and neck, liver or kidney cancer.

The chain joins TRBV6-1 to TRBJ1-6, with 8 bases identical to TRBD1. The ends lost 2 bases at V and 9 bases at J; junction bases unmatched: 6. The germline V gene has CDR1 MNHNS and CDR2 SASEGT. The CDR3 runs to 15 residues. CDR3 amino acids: CASSEFTGGGSPLHF. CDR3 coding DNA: TGTGCCAGCAGTGAATTTACAGGGGGAGGTTCACCCCTCCACTTT.

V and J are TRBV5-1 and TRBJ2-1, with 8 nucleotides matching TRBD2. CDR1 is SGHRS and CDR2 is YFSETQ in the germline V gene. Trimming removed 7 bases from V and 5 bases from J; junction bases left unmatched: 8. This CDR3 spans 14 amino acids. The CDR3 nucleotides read TGCGCCAGCGGCACGGGACTAGGGGACAATGAGCAGTTCTTC. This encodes CASGTGLGDNEQFF.

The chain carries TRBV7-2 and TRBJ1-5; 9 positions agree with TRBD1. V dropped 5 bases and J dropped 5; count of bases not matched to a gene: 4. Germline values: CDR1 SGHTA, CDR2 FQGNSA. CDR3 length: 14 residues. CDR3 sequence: CASSPDRGDQPQHF. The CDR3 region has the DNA TGTGCCAGCAGCCCGGACAGGGGTGATCAGCCCCAGCATTTT.

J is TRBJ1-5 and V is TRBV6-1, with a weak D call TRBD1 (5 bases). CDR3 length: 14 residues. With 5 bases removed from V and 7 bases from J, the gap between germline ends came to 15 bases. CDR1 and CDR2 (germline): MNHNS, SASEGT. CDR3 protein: CASSTRAARQPQHF. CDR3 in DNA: TGTGCCAGCAGTACCAGGGCCGCCCGACAGCCCCAGCATTTT.

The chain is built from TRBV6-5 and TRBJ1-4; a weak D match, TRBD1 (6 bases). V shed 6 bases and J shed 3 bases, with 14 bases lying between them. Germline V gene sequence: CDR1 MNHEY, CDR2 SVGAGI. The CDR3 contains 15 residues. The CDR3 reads CASSIHRAPNEKLFF. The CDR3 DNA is TGTGCCAGCAGCATCCACAGGGCCCCTAATGAAAAACTGTTTTTT.

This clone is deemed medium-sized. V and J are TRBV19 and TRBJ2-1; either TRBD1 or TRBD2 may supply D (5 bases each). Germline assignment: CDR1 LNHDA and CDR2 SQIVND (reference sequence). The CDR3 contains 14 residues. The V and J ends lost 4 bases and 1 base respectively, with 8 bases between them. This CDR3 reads CASSTWGSYNEQFF. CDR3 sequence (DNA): TGTGCCAGTAGTACTTGGGGGTCCTACAATGAGCAGTTCTTC.

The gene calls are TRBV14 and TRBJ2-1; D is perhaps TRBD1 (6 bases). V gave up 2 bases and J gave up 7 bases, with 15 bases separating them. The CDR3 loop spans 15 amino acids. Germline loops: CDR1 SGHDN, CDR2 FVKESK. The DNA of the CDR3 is TGTGCCAGCAGCCAACACACCCCCGGGACAAATGAGCAGTTCTTC. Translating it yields CASSQHTPGTNEQFF.

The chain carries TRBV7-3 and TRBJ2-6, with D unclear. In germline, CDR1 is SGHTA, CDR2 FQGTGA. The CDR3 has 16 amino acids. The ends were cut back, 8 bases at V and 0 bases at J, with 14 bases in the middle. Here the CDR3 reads CASSSVPLSGANVLTF. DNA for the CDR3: TGTGCCAGCTCTTCAGTCCCTCTCTCTGGGGCCAACGTCCTGACTTTC.

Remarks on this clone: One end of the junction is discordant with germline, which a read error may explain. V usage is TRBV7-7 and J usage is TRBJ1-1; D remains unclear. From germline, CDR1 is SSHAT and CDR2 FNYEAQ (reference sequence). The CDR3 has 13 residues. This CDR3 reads CASSLDRGTEAFF. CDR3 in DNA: TGTGCTAGCAGCTTAGATCGTGGCACTGAAGCTTTCTTT. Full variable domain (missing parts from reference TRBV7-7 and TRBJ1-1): GAGVSQSPRYKVTKRGQDVTLRCDPISSHATLYWYQQALGQGPEFLTYFNYEAQPDKSGLPSDRFSAERPEGSISTLTIQRTEQRDSAMYRCASSLDRGTEAFFGQGTRLTVV.

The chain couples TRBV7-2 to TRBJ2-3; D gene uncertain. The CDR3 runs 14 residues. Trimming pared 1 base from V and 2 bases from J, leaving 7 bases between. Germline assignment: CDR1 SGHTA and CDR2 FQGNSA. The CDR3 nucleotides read TGTGCCAGCAGCTTAGACGGAAACACAGATACGCAGTATTTT. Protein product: CASSLDGNTDTQYF.

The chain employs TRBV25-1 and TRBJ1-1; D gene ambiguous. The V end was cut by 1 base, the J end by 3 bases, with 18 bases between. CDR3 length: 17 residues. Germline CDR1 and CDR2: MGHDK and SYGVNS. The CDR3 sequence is CASSELARQGGDTEAFF. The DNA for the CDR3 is TGTGCCAGCAGTGAATTGGCAAGACAAGGCGGGGACACTGAAGCTTTCTTT.

The CDR3 spells CASSPRSGTGRLWEQYF. For the CDR3, the DNA is TGTGCCAGCAGCCCTAGGTCAGGAACCGGTCGGCTTTGGGAGCAGTACTTC. The rearrangement links TRBV7-2 to TRBJ2-7; D is ambiguous. The CDR3 consists of 17 residues. Trimming cost V 5 bases and J 7 bases, with 27 bases left between them. Germline V CDR1 and CDR2: SGHTA, FQGNSA. Looking up the rest from reference TRBV7-2 and TRBJ2-7 gives the full variable domain: GAGVSQSPSNKVTEKGKDVELRCDPISGHTALYWYRQSLGQGLEFLIYFQGNSAPDKSGLPSDRFSAERTGGSVSTLTIQRTQQEDSAVYLCASSPRSGTGRLWEQYFGPGTRLTVT.

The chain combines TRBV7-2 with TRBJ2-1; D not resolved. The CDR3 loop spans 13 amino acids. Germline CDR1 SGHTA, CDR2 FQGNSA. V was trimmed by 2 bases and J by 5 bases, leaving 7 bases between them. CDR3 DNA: TGTGCCAGCAGCTTAAGCTGGGACAATGAGCAGTTCTTC. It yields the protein CASSLSWDNEQFF.